These 24 T cell receptor beta chains were all obtained from the same sample, sequenced in a study of prognosis after radiotherapy for stage I lung cancer. Genomic DNA provided the template from which TCR beta CDR3 was amplified by two-round multiplex PCR. Amplification during the initial PCR round employed primers specific to each TRBV and TRBJ gene. In TCRdb, the multiplex PCR reads were re-called with MiXCR into one record per CDR3 protein. The repertoire consists of about 9,000 distinct CDR3 sequences, with 62% occurring once and the leading ten covering 20%. The sequenced sample was PBMCs, obtained before or after stereotactic body radiation therapy (not recorded which). These receptors were collected from a donor aged 50 or older with non-small cell lung cancer.

By its share, this clonotype is large. The genes are TRBV6-4 and TRBJ2-1; 8 nucleotides match TRBD2. V lost 4 bases, J lost 7 bases, and 9 bases stayed unmatched. Germline V gives CDR1 MRHNA, CDR2 SNTAGT. The CDR3 contains 15 residues. This chain's CDR3 is CASSGDAGGRNEQFF. In DNA, the CDR3 is TGTGCCAGCAGTGGGGATGCGGGAGGCAGAAATGAGCAGTTCTTC.

Ten or more counts support this clonotype. The chain is built from TRBV27 and TRBJ2-4; D may be TRBD2 (5 bases). The V and J ends lost 10 bases and 2 bases respectively, with 18 bases between them. The CDR3 has 15 residues. Germline values: CDR1 MNHEY, CDR2 SMNVEV (reference sequence). In nucleotides, the CDR3 is TGTGCCACCATAGCGTCAGGAGCGACCAAAAACATTCAGTACTTC. Translation gives CATIASGATKNIQYF.

This clonotype appeared a single time. The V gene is TRBV20-1, the J gene TRBJ1-5; tentative D call: TRBD1 (5 bases). The V gene lost 1 base and the J gene lost 0 bases, with 28 bases spanning the gap. Germline lookup yields CDR1 DFQATT and CDR2 SNEGSKA (reference sequence). The CDR3 runs 21 residues. The CDR3 sequence is CSARVPPPRAGRENSNQPQHF. For the CDR3, the DNA is TGCAGTGCTAGAGTGCCGCCCCCACGGGCAGGGAGGGAAAATAGCAATCAGCCCCAGCATTTT.

This chain's CDR3 is CARWTGVYEQYF. In DNA, the CDR3 is TGTGCCCGTTGGACAGGAGTCTACGAGCAGTACTTC. V and J are TRBV12-5 and TRBJ2-7, with 7 nucleotides matching TRBD1. Germline V gene sequence: CDR1 LGHNT, CDR2 FRNRAP. This CDR3 is 12 amino acids long.

V and J are TRBV25-1 and TRBJ1-4, with 8 nucleotides matching TRBD1. The V gene's germline CDR1 is MGHDK and CDR2 SYGVNS. Trimming at V came to 4 bases and at J to 8 bases, leaving 3 bases not matched to a gene. The CDR3 is made up of 13 amino acids. The CDR3: CASSVDRGEKLFF. The CDR3 coding sequence is TGTGCCAGCAGTGTAGACAGGGGCGAAAAACTGTTTTTT.

By sample fraction, this clonotype is medium-sized. V gene TRBV9 combines with J gene TRBJ2-7, with 8 bases lining up with TRBD2. CDR1 SGDLS and CDR2 YYNGEE come from the germline V gene. This CDR3 contains 15 residues. J gave up 2 bases and V 2 bases, and 6 bases lay outside the gene matches. Here the CDR3 reads CASSVASGSPYEQYF. The CDR3 nucleotides are TGTGCCAGCAGCGTGGCTAGCGGGTCCCCCTACGAGCAGTACTTC. Full variable domain (remainder filled in from reference TRBV9 and TRBJ2-7): DSGVTQTPKHLITATGQRVTLRCSPRSGDLSVYWYQQSLDQGLQFLIQYYNGEERAKGNILERFSAQQFPDLHSELNLSSLELGDSALYFCASSVASGSPYEQYFGPGTRLTVT.

This clonotype appeared a single time. CDR3 protein: CASTTSGNSYEQYF. In nucleotides, the CDR3 is TGTGCCAGCACCACTAGCGGGAATTCCTACGAGCAGTACTTC. The chain links TRBV12-3 or TRBV12-4 to TRBJ2-7; TRBD2 aligns across 10 bases. The CDR3 extends over 14 amino acids. The J segment lost 1 base and the V segment lost 7 bases, leaving 4 bases of the junction unmatched.

By its share, this clonotype is medium-sized. J is TRBJ1-6 and V is TRBV2; D gene uncertain. The germline V and J ends were trimmed by 5 bases and 7 bases, with 3 bases remaining between them. Germline V gene lookup returns CDR1 SNHLY and CDR2 FYNNEI. The CDR3 is 11 amino acids. CDR3 sequence: CASSLNSPLHF. The CDR3 region has the DNA TGTGCCAGCAGTCTGAATTCACCCCTCCACTTT.

The chain is built from TRBV10-3 and TRBJ2-7, with D uncertain. V was clipped by 6 bases and J by 3 bases, with 15 bases between them. The CDR3 has 14 residues. Per the germline V gene, CDR1 is ENHRY and CDR2 is SYGVKD. DNA for the CDR3: TGTGCCATCAGACATGGGGATGTTTACTACGAGCAGTACTTC. Its translation: CAIRHGDVYYEQYF.

With regard to this clonotype: This is likely an artifact of a read error, given a far larger clone one base away. The chain links TRBV7-2 to TRBJ2-7; perhaps TRBD2 as D (6 bases). Trimming cost V 1 base and J 8 bases, with 12 bases left between them. CDR3 length equals 13 residues. In germline, CDR1 is SGHTA, CDR2 FQGNSA. CDR3 in DNA: TGTGCCAGCAGCTTAGTTGGCGGGAATCAGCAGTACTTC. Its translation: CASSLVGGNQQYF.

This sequence joins TRBV3-1 and TRBJ2-7; D not certain. CDR1 and CDR2 from the germline V gene are LGHDT and YNNKEL (reference sequence). The ends were cut back, 6 bases at V and 7 bases at J, with 13 bases in the middle. CDR3 size: 12 residues. CDR3 amino acids: CASRSRSAEQYF. DNA of the CDR3: TGTGCCAGCAGATCGCGATCTGCAGAGCAGTACTTC.

The chain joins TRBV19 to TRBJ2-2; 8 nucleotides line up with TRBD2. CDR1 is LNHDA, CDR2 SQIVND, per germline (reference sequence). The CDR3 runs to 16 residues. V shed 6 bases, J shed 0 bases, and the junction held 6 bases outside the gene matches. This CDR3 reads CASSRSGGANTGELFF. The CDR3 nucleotides read TGTGCCAGTAGCCGAAGCGGGGGCGCGAACACCGGGGAGCTGTTTTTT. Full variable domain (outside the CDR3, taken from reference TRBV19 and TRBJ2-2): DGGITQSPKYLFRKEGQNVTLSCEQNLNHDAMYWYRQDPGQGLRLIYYSQIVNDFQKGDIAEGYSVSREKKESFPLTVTSAQKNPTAFYLCASSRSGGANTGELFFGEGSRLTVL.

Relative to its sample, this clonotype is medium-sized. The chain employs TRBV5-1 and TRBJ2-3, with no clear D. Germline CDR1 and CDR2: SGHRS and YFSETQ. V gave up 4 bases and J gave up 6 bases, with 15 bases separating them. The CDR3 has 14 amino acids. The CDR3 DNA reads TGCGCCAGCAGCGCTCAAGGGCCGATGGATACGCAGTATTTT. Encoded protein: CASSAQGPMDTQYF.

This clonotype was found many times. The chain carries TRBV5-5 and TRBJ2-2, with D possibly called TRBD1 or TRBD2 (5 bases each). The CDR3 has 16 amino acids. Looked up from germline, CDR1 is SGHKS and CDR2 is YYEKEE (reference sequence). Trimming shortened V by 0 bases and J by 5 bases, and 14 bases separated the two germline ends. The CDR3 spells CASSLARQGRTGELFF. The CDR3 coding sequence is TGTGCCAGCAGCTTGGCTAGGCAGGGACGAACCGGGGAGCTGTTTTTT.

The chain employs TRBV2 and TRBJ1-1; 7 nucleotides align to TRBD1. Germline CDR1 reads SNHLY; CDR2 reads FYNNEI. CDR3 length: 17 amino acids. Germline trimming cut 2 bases from V and 6 bases from J; bases unmatched to any gene: 15. DNA for the CDR3: TGTGCCAGCAGTGAAAAACGGACAGGCAGACGAAGCCCTGAAGCTTTCTTT. Its protein product is CASSEKRTGRRSPEAFF.

This chain joins TRBV5-1 and TRBJ2-1; 10 positions match TRBD2. Germline trimming cut 4 bases from V and 5 bases from J; bases unmatched to any gene: 18. The CDR3 runs 19 residues. Looked up from germline, CDR1 is SGHRS and CDR2 is YFSETQ. The DNA of the CDR3 is TGCGCCAGCAGCCCCACGCCCCCTTCTAGCGGGGGTAACGACAATGAGCAGTTCTTC. Protein: CASSPTPPSSGGNDNEQFF. Variable domain in full (rest from reference TRBV5-1 and TRBJ2-1): KAGVTQTPRYLIKTRGQQVTLSCSPISGHRSVSWYQQTPGQGLQFLFEYFSETQRNKGNFPGRFSGRQFSNSRSEMNVSTLELGDSALYLCASSPTPPSSGGNDNEQFFGPGTRLTVL.

This clonotype is medium-sized within its sample. The V and J genes are TRBV19 and TRBJ2-5; TRBD1 matches 8 bases. Germline V gives CDR1 LNHDA, CDR2 SQIVND (reference sequence). The CDR3 contains 15 residues. Trimming took 9 bases from V and 2 from J; bases not matched to a gene: 11. CDR3 bases: TGTGCCAGCAACGATCCGAGACAGGGGCAAGAGACCCAGTACTTC. Translation: CASNDPRQGQETQYF.

The V and J genes are TRBV11-2 and TRBJ2-7; no clear D gene. Germline assignment: CDR1 SGHAT and CDR2 FQNNGV. CDR3 length equals 14 residues. V was clipped by 2 bases and J by 3 bases, with 11 bases between them. The CDR3 bases are TGTGCCAGCAGCTTACCGCTAGAACACTACGAGCAGTACTTC. It translates to CASSLPLEHYEQYF. Based on the CDR3 plus reference TRBV11-2 and TRBJ2-7, the full variable domain is EAGVAQSPRYKIIEKRQSVAFWCNPISGHATLYWYQQILGQGPKLLIQFQNNGVVDDSQLPKDRFSAERLKGVDSTLKIQPAKLEDSAVYLCASSLPLEHYEQYFGPGTRLTVT.

This clonotype occurred many times. The chain links TRBV7-9 to TRBJ1-5, with TRBD1 matching over 7 bases. CDR3 length: 14 amino acids. Trimming took 5 bases from V and 7 from J; bases not matched to a gene: 8. Germline CDR1 and CDR2: SEHNR and FQNEAQ (reference sequence). This chain's CDR3 is CASSLDRAGQPQHF. The CDR3 DNA sequence: TGTGCCAGCAGCCTCGACAGGGCGGGCCAGCCCCAGCATTTT.

Details on this clonotype: A far larger clone is only one base removed, so a read error is likely. This sequence joins TRBV2 and TRBJ2-1, with D perhaps matching TRBD2 (5 bases). Germline V CDR1 and CDR2: SNHLY, FYNNEI. Trimming cost V 6 bases and J 9 bases, with 15 bases left between them. The CDR3 contains 13 residues. CDR3 residues: CASSFTTSAEQFF. The DNA of the CDR3 is TGTGCCAGCAGCTTCACCACTAGTGCTGAGCAGTTCTTC.

Only a few counts were recorded for this clonotype. This clone may be a read error of a much larger clone one base away. The V and J genes are TRBV24-1 and TRBJ2-7; D might be TRBD2 (5 bases). Germline V gives CDR1 KGHDR, CDR2 SFDVKD. The CDR3 has 16 amino acids. With 0 bases removed from V and 1 base from J, the gap between germline ends came to 12 bases. DNA for the CDR3: TGTGCCACCAGTGATTTGAGAGGGTTAAAATCCTACGAGCAGTACTTC. It translates to CATSDLRGLKSYEQYF.

This clonotype is judged medium-sized. CDR3: CASSQSDEQFF. The CDR3 DNA reads TGTGCCAGCAGTCAGAGCGATGAGCAGTTCTTC. The rearrangement links TRBV2 to TRBJ2-1; D call uncertain. There are 11 residues in the CDR3. V shed 5 bases and J shed 8 bases, with 7 bases lying between them. CDR1 and CDR2 from the germline V gene are SNHLY and FYNNEI.

The chain uses TRBV7-6 and TRBJ2-2; D might be TRBD1 or TRBD2, each matching 6 bases. The CDR3 consists of 14 residues. V lost 8 bases and J lost 4, with 14 bases in between. Looked up from germline, CDR1 is SGHVS and CDR2 is FNYEAQ. CDR3 nucleotide sequence: TGTGCCAGCTCGACCAAGGGGGGCACCGGGGAGCTGTTTTTT. It codes for CASSTKGGTGELFF.

This clonotype was seen many times. The chain couples TRBV9 to TRBJ1-2, with unresolved D. The CDR3 has 13 amino acids. Looked up from germline, CDR1 is SGDLS and CDR2 is YYNGEE. The V gene lost 3 bases and the J gene lost 7 bases, with 13 bases spanning the gap. The CDR3 region has the DNA TGTGCCAGCAGCGCGGGAGGTTCGGGTGGCTACACCTTC. This codes for CASSAGGSGGYTF. The whole variable domain, remainder taken from reference TRBV9 and TRBJ1-2, is DSGVTQTPKHLITATGQRVTLRCSPRSGDLSVYWYQQSLDQGLQFLIQYYNGEERAKGNILERFSAQQFPDLHSELNLSSLELGDSALYFCASSAGGSGGYTFGSGTRLTVV.